Listed below are T cell receptor beta chains from one sample, sequenced in a study of T-cell reconstitution after alpha-beta-depleted transplantation in children. TCRdb reanalysed the PCR reads using MiXCR and keeps one entry per CDR3 protein. Counted here are 200,000 to 250,000 distinct CDR3 sequences, 8.5% to 10% occurring once; the ten biggest clones make up about 6.2%. Material: PBMCs from the stem cell graft donor, obtained from the stem cell graft. The receptors shown here come from a human donor who donated a stem cell graft to a child with acute lymphoblastic leukemia. The CDR3 runs from the conserved cysteine through the conserved F or W. Each record gives: J gene, V gene, clone size, D gene, CDR3 protein, CDR3 DNA. A D gene is named only where the DNA matches it firmly. Clone size is stated in some rows and not others, as once, few, many or a class when expanded.

J: TRBJ2-1; V: TRBV2; size: -; D: -; CDR3: CASSAAQGYNEQFF; DNA: TGTGCCAGCAGTGCCGCCCAAGGTTACAATGAGCAGTTCTTC
J: TRBJ1-4; V: TRBV3-1; size: -; D: -; CDR3: CASSFSDTGYAEKLFF; DNA: TGTGCCAGCAGCTTCTCGGACACAGGTTATGCTGAAAAACTGTTTTTT
J: TRBJ2-1; V: TRBV2; size: -; D: -; CDR3: CATPPSGSSYNEQFF; DNA: TGTGCCACCCCACCGTCGGGTAGCTCCTACAATGAGCAGTTCTTC
J: TRBJ2-7; V: TRBV6-2/TRBV6-3; size: few; D: -; CDR3: CASSSGQGLSYEQYF; DNA: TGTGCCAGCAGCTCCGGACAGGGACTATCCTACGAGCAGTACTTC
J: TRBJ2-1; V: TRBV6-2/TRBV6-3; size: many; D: -; CDR3: CASSYSISSRSSYNEQFF; DNA: TGTGCCAGCAGTTACTCGATTTCCAGCCGGAGCTCCTACAATGAGCAGTTCTTC
J: TRBJ2-5; V: TRBV6-5; size: many; D: -; CDR3: CASSYRETQYF; DNA: TGTGCCAGCAGTTACCGAGAGACCCAGTACTTC
J: TRBJ1-4; V: TRBV7-2; size: few; D: TRBD1; CDR3: CASSLPPTGAPNEKLFF; DNA: TGTGCCAGCAGCTTACCGCCGACAGGGGCCCCTAATGAAAAACTGTTTTTT
J: TRBJ1-5; V: TRBV20-1; size: many; D: -; CDR3: CSARRGLTLGNQPQHF; DNA: TGCAGTGCCCGTCGGGGGCTTACCCTGGGGAATCAGCCCCAGCATTTT
J: TRBJ2-1; V: TRBV11-1; size: -; D: TRBD2; CDR3: CASSAYVVAGGRNEQFF; DNA: TGTGCCAGCAGCGCCTACGTAGTGGCGGGGGGGCGGAATGAGCAGTTCTTC
J: TRBJ1-1; V: TRBV12-3/TRBV12-4; size: many; D: -; CDR3: CASSFTAANTEAFF; DNA: TGTGCCAGCAGTTTTACTGCGGCGAACACTGAAGCTTTCTTT
J: TRBJ1-1; V: TRBV6-5; size: many; D: -; CDR3: CASSRPGDLYTEAFF; DNA: TGTGCCAGCAGTCGCCCAGGGGACCTCTACACTGAAGCTTTCTTT
J: TRBJ2-6; V: TRBV5-6; size: few; D: TRBD1; CDR3: CASSLWRDRASSGANVLTF; DNA: TGTGCCAGCAGCTTGTGGAGGGACAGGGCCTCCTCTGGGGCCAACGTCCTGACTTTC
J: TRBJ2-5; V: TRBV27; size: many; D: TRBD1; CDR3: CASSSGQGKGETQYF; DNA: TGTGCCAGCAGTTCGGGACAGGGGAAGGGAGAGACCCAGTACTTC
J: TRBJ2-2; V: TRBV12-3/TRBV12-4; size: -; D: TRBD2; CDR3: CASIFPGGGGELFF; DNA: TGTGCCAGCATTTTCCCAGGCGGGGGTGGGGAGCTGTTTTTT
J: TRBJ1-4; V: TRBV7-9; size: many; D: -; CDR3: CASSLAPQGKLFF; DNA: TGTGCCAGCAGCTTAGCCCCCCAAGGAAAACTGTTTTTT
J: TRBJ1-1; V: TRBV12-3/TRBV12-4; size: -; D: -; CDR3: CASSTGGRVNTEAFF; DNA: TGTGCCAGCAGTACCGGGGGCAGAGTGAACACTGAAGCTTTCTTT
J: TRBJ2-2; V: TRBV4-1; size: -; D: -; CDR3: CASSQVWGRPGELFF; DNA: TGCGCCAGCAGCCAAGTGTGGGGCAGGCCCGGGGAGCTGTTTTTT
J: TRBJ2-3; V: TRBV20-1; size: few; D: TRBD2; CDR3: CSARDLLLRGGLTDTQYF; DNA: TGCAGTGCTAGAGATCTGCTTTTGCGGGGGGGCCTCACAGATACGCAGTATTTT
J: TRBJ1-2; V: TRBV3-1; size: few; D: -; CDR3: CASSQQDRFIVYGYTF; DNA: TGTGCCAGCAGCCAACAAGACAGATTCATTGTCTATGGCTACACCTTC
J: TRBJ2-7; V: TRBV6-2/TRBV6-3; size: few; D: -; CDR3: CASSYIGVRVNEQYF; DNA: TGTGCCAGCAGTTACATTGGGGTACGCGTCAACGAGCAGTACTTC
J: TRBJ2-5; V: TRBV6-1; size: many; D: TRBD2; CDR3: CASSLIAGQQETQYF; DNA: TGTGCCAGCAGTCTGATAGCGGGCCAACAAGAGACCCAGTACTTC
J: TRBJ1-4; V: TRBV4-2; size: few; D: TRBD1; CDR3: CASSRQGSNEKLFF; DNA: TGTGCCAGCAGCCGACAGGGTTCTAATGAAAAACTGTTTTTT
J: TRBJ1-1; V: TRBV4-1; size: -; D: -; CDR3: CASSQDDGLNTEAFF; DNA: TGCGCCAGCAGCCAAGATGACGGTCTGAACACTGAAGCTTTCTTT
J: TRBJ2-7; V: TRBV20-1; size: few; D: -; CDR3: CSANKRGSPTYEQYF; DNA: TGCAGTGCTAACAAGAGGGGGTCCCCCACCTACGAGCAGTACTTC
J: TRBJ1-3; V: TRBV5-4; size: -; D: -; CDR3: CASSLEPASGNTIYF; DNA: TGTGCCAGCAGCTTGGAGCCGGCTTCTGGAAACACCATATATTTT
J: TRBJ2-3; V: TRBV27; size: -; D: -; CDR3: CASSSSHTDTQYF; DNA: TGTGCCAGCAGCAGCAGCCACACAGATACGCAGTATTTT
J: TRBJ2-7; V: TRBV11-2; size: few; D: TRBD1; CDR3: CASSFTFRLGQGDHEQYF; DNA: TGTGCCAGCAGCTTTACTTTTAGGTTGGGACAGGGGGACCACGAGCAGTACTTC
J: TRBJ1-2; V: TRBV29-1; size: -; D: -; CDR3: CSWWSRKTYGYTF; DNA: TGCAGCTGGTGGTCCAGAAAGACCTATGGCTACACCTTC
J: TRBJ1-2; V: TRBV7-9; size: few; D: TRBD1; CDR3: CASSGRQGEPLYGYTF; DNA: TGTGCCAGCAGCGGTCGACAGGGGGAGCCGCTCTATGGCTACACCTTC
J: TRBJ2-6; V: TRBV20-1; size: -; D: -; CDR3: CSAARASAGANVLTF; DNA: TGCAGTGCAGCCAGGGCCTCTGCCGGGGCCAACGTCCTGACTTTC
J: TRBJ1-5; V: TRBV28; size: many; D: -; CDR3: CASSLIVLRDSNQPQHF; DNA: TGTGCCAGCAGTCTGATTGTTCTCCGGGACAGCAATCAGCCCCAGCATTTT
J: TRBJ1-3; V: TRBV7-2; size: few; D: -; CDR3: CASSQRDSGNTIYF; DNA: TGTGCCAGCAGCCAAAGGGATTCTGGAAACACCATATATTTT
J: TRBJ2-3; V: TRBV20-1; size: few; D: TRBD2; CDR3: CSASTAGGPLDTQYF; DNA: TGCAGTGCTAGTACAGCGGGGGGGCCTCTGGATACGCAGTATTTT
J: TRBJ2-4; V: TRBV11-1; size: few; D: -; CDR3: CASSLGQIMEPDAKNIQYF; DNA: TGTGCCAGCAGCTTAGGTCAGATAATGGAGCCTGATGCCAAAAACATTCAGTACTTC
J: TRBJ1-4; V: TRBV20-1; size: -; D: -; CDR3: CSARDPAGTSTNEKLFF; DNA: TGCAGTGCTAGAGATCCCGCAGGGACGAGCACTAATGAAAAACTGTTTTTT
J: TRBJ1-5; V: TRBV20-1; size: -; D: -; CDR3: CSARAARLDQPQHF; DNA: TGCAGTGCTAGAGCGGCCAGGTTGGATCAGCCCCAGCATTTT
J: TRBJ2-3; V: TRBV6-2/TRBV6-3; size: -; D: -; CDR3: CATSRRGRGTDTQYF; DNA: TGTGCCACCAGCCGTAGGGGTCGAGGCACAGATACGCAGTATTTT
J: TRBJ2-7; V: TRBV15; size: few; D: -; CDR3: CATSRGLGEQYF; DNA: TGTGCCACCAGCAGAGGGTTGGGCGAGCAGTACTTC
J: TRBJ2-5; V: TRBV20-1; size: few; D: TRBD2; CDR3: CSAGLAGGRQETQYF; DNA: TGCAGTGCTGGACTAGCGGGGGGGCGTCAAGAGACCCAGTACTTC